This is a list of T cell receptor beta chains from one sample in a study of shared clonotypes between healthy human individuals. The repertoire was sequenced with immunoSEQ multiplex PCR; TCRdb's copy has only in-frame clones and lacks some. The table has over a million clones, roughly 95% seen once; the top ten hold over 1%. The material sequenced was naive CD4+ T cells sorted from blood. The receptors come from a man under 40 in good health. The CDR3 runs from the conserved cysteine through the conserved F or W. Fields, in order: D gene, clone size, J gene, V gene, CDR3 protein, CDR3 DNA. A D gene is named only where the DNA matches it firmly. Clone size is given for some rows only: seen once, a few or many times, or a class if the clone is expanded.

D: -
size: -
J: TRBJ2-2
V: TRBV5-6
CDR3: CASSLVVTLGANTGELFF
DNA: TGTGCCAGCAGCTTGGTGGTAACCCTGGGGGCGAACACCGGGGAGCTGTTTTTT

D: TRBD1
size: -
J: TRBJ1-2
V: TRBV9
CDR3: CASSVGQGVGGYTF
DNA: TGTGCCAGCAGCGTAGGACAGGGGGTGGGTGGCTACACCTTC

D: -
size: -
J: TRBJ1-4
V: TRBV6-1
CDR3: CASKEGKLFF
DNA: TGTGCCAGCAAGGAGGGTAAACTGTTTTTT

D: -
size: -
J: TRBJ1-4
V: TRBV5-4
CDR3: CASSPGTFNEKLFF
DNA: TGTGCCAGCAGCCCAGGGACGTTTAATGAAAAACTGTTTTTT

D: TRBD2
size: -
J: TRBJ2-1
V: TRBV6-6
CDR3: CASRPSSGSPYNEQFF
DNA: TGTGCCAGCAGGCCATCTAGCGGGAGTCCCTACAATGAGCAGTTCTTC

D: TRBD1
size: once
J: TRBJ2-5
V: TRBV6-9
CDR3: CATSLRDRQETQYF
DNA: TGTGCCACCAGCCTCAGGGACAGACAAGAGACCCAGTACTTC

D: TRBD2
size: -
J: TRBJ2-7
V: TRBV9
CDR3: CASSVEGLAGTEQYF
DNA: TGTGCCAGCAGCGTAGAAGGACTAGCGGGGACCGAGCAGTACTTC

D: -
size: -
J: TRBJ2-5
V: TRBV7-2
CDR3: CASSLVQGGTQYF
DNA: TGTGCCAGCAGCTTAGTCCAGGGTGGGACCCAGTACTTC

D: -
size: -
J: TRBJ2-7
V: TRBV6-6
CDR3: CASSYGARTADYEQYF
DNA: TGTGCCAGCAGTTACGGGGCGAGGACAGCCGACTACGAGCAGTACTTC

D: -
size: -
J: TRBJ2-2
V: TRBV4-3
CDR3: CASSQDEGRPTGELFF
DNA: TGCGCCAGCAGCCAAGATGAAGGCAGACCGACCGGGGAGCTGTTTTTT

D: -
size: -
J: TRBJ2-1
V: TRBV7-7
CDR3: CASSLTTYNEQFF
DNA: TGTGCCAGCAGCTTGACTACTTACAATGAGCAGTTCTTC

D: TRBD1
size: -
J: TRBJ2-3
V: TRBV10-3
CDR3: CASRQGVEVTDTQYF
DNA: TGTGCCAGCAGACAGGGGGTGGAGGTCACAGATACGCAGTATTTT

D: -
size: -
J: TRBJ1-5
V: TRBV15
CDR3: CATSRDPPGPHQPQHF
DNA: TGTGCCACCAGCAGAGACCCCCCCGGGCCCCATCAGCCCCAGCATTTT

D: TRBD2
size: -
J: TRBJ2-5
V: TRBV28
CDR3: CASSFVLAGGETQYF
DNA: TGTGCCAGCAGTTTCGTACTAGCGGGAGGGGAGACCCAGTACTTC

D: -
size: -
J: TRBJ2-5
V: TRBV28
CDR3: CASSRERVQETQYF
DNA: TGTGCCAGCAGTCGTGAGCGAGTACAGGAGACCCAGTACTTC

D: -
size: -
J: TRBJ1-5
V: TRBV19
CDR3: CASSERVSGRTNQPQHF
DNA: TGTGCCAGTAGTGAGCGTGTGTCCGGCAGGACTAATCAGCCCCAGCATTTT

D: -
size: -
J: TRBJ2-5
V: TRBV5-1
CDR3: CASSLGQGETQYF
DNA: TGCGCCAGCAGCTTGGGTCAGGGAGAGACCCAGTACTTC

D: -
size: -
J: TRBJ2-7
V: TRBV2
CDR3: CASNEGRDYEQYF
DNA: TGTGCCAGCAACGAGGGCAGGGATTACGAGCAGTACTTC

D: TRBD1
size: -
J: TRBJ1-5
V: TRBV23-1
CDR3: CASSRPRDRSYSNQPQHF
DNA: TGCGCCAGCAGTCGGCCCCGGGACAGGAGCTATAGCAATCAGCCCCAGCATTTT

D: TRBD1
size: -
J: TRBJ1-5
V: TRBV28
CDR3: CASSPRQGGSQPQHF
DNA: TGTGCCAGCAGTCCCCGACAGGGGGGGAGTCAGCCCCAGCATTTT

D: -
size: few
J: TRBJ1-2
V: TRBV28
CDR3: CATEGTGTGYTF
DNA: TGTGCCACTGAGGGCACAGGGACGGGCTACACCTTC

D: TRBD2
size: -
J: TRBJ2-3
V: TRBV5-1
CDR3: CASSLGATSGSTDTQYF
DNA: TGCGCCAGCAGCTTGGGCGCGACTAGCGGGAGCACAGATACGCAGTATTTT

D: -
size: once
J: TRBJ2-1
V: TRBV10-2
CDR3: CASEEDEASYNEQFF
DNA: TGCGCCAGTGAGGAAGATGAGGCCTCCTACAATGAGCAGTTCTTC

D: -
size: -
J: TRBJ2-1
V: TRBV5-6
CDR3: CASSLAMRADEQFF
DNA: TGTGCCAGCAGCTTGGCCATGAGAGCAGATGAGCAGTTCTTC

D: TRBD1
size: -
J: TRBJ2-7
V: TRBV18
CDR3: CASSRGQSSYEQYF
DNA: TGTGCCAGCTCACGGGGACAGAGCTCCTACGAGCAGTACTTC

D: -
size: -
J: TRBJ2-2
V: TRBV11-2
CDR3: CASRTVGGNTGELFF
DNA: TGTGCCAGCAGAACCGTGGGTGGCAACACCGGGGAGCTGTTTTTT

D: -
size: -
J: TRBJ2-5
V: TRBV6-5
CDR3: CASSYLETQYF
DNA: TGTGCCAGCAGTTACCTAGAGACCCAGTACTTC

D: -
size: once
J: TRBJ2-7
V: TRBV18
CDR3: CASSPPFMGEQYF
DNA: TGTGCCAGCTCACCCCCGTTTATGGGCGAGCAGTACTTC

D: TRBD1
size: -
J: TRBJ2-7
V: TRBV4-1
CDR3: CASSQGGQAVLPVYF
DNA: TGCGCCAGCAGCCAAGGGGGACAGGCCGTTCTCCCCGTGTACTTC

D: TRBD2
size: -
J: TRBJ2-2
V: TRBV7-9
CDR3: CASSRSGFTGELFF
DNA: TGTGCCAGCAGCCGTAGCGGGTTCACCGGGGAGCTGTTTTTT

D: TRBD1
size: -
J: TRBJ2-2
V: TRBV18
CDR3: CASSLGQGALAGTGELFF
DNA: TGTGCCAGCTCACTCGGACAGGGGGCTCTCGCAGGGACCGGGGAGCTGTTTTTT

D: TRBD2
size: -
J: TRBJ2-3
V: TRBV30
CDR3: CAWSATRGGTSSTDTQYF
DNA: TGTGCCTGGAGTGCAACCCGGGGGGGGACTTCTAGCACAGATACGCAGTATTTT

D: -
size: once
J: TRBJ2-1
V: TRBV6-6
CDR3: CASSFSGVTYNEQFF
DNA: TGTGCCAGCAGCTTTTCAGGGGTGACCTACAATGAGCAGTTCTTC

D: TRBD1
size: -
J: TRBJ2-6
V: TRBV7-6
CDR3: CASSLPGTGGSGANVLTF
DNA: TGTGCCAGCAGCTTACCTGGGACAGGGGGCTCTGGGGCCAACGTCCTGACTTTC

D: -
size: -
J: TRBJ1-2
V: TRBV20-1
CDR3: CSARDGGGYTF
DNA: TGCAGTGCTAGGGACGGGGGTGGCTACACCTTC

D: TRBD1
size: -
J: TRBJ2-7
V: TRBV27
CDR3: CASFPGQGVYGEQYF
DNA: TGTGCCAGCTTTCCGGGACAGGGGGTATACGGCGAGCAGTACTTC

D: -
size: -
J: TRBJ2-3
V: TRBV18
CDR3: CASSPGNLDTQYF
DNA: TGTGCCAGCTCACCGGGGAACCTAGATACGCAGTATTTT